This TCR beta chain is from a study of T cells in Graves' hyperthyroidism and ophthalmopathy. Points from the study as a whole: Before onset, by a median of around six months, the model predicted ophthalmopathy.

This clonotype was seen only a few times. The antigen remains unidentified. TCR beta CDR3 regions were amplified from RNA. First-round RT-PCR targeting the TCR CDR3 was performed with the HTBI primer set. One entry per CDR3 protein results from TCRdb running MiXCR on the multiplex PCR reads. The sample shows 250,000 to 350,000 distinct CDR3 sequences, roughly 20% of them seen only once. V lost 4 bases and J 2 bases, leaving 15 bases between the germline ends. This CDR3 contains 15 residues. From germline, CDR1 is SGHTS and CDR2 YDEGEE. The sample consisted of blood. This chain joins TRBV5-8 and TRBJ1-2; D uncertain. The receptor comes from a man aged 25 to 45 with Graves' ophthalmopathy. The CDR3 nucleotides are TGTGCCAGCAGCCGTGGTGGTCCGGGAAACTATGGCTACACCTTC. It yields the protein CASSRGGPGNYGYTF. The entire variable domain, with the rest obtained from reference TRBV5-8 and TRBJ1-2, is as follows: EAGVTQSPTHLIKTRGQQATLRCSPISGHTSVYWYQQALGLGLQFLLWYDEGEERNRGNFPPRFSGRQFPNYSSELNVNALELEDSALYLCASSRGGPGNYGYTFGSGTRLTVV.